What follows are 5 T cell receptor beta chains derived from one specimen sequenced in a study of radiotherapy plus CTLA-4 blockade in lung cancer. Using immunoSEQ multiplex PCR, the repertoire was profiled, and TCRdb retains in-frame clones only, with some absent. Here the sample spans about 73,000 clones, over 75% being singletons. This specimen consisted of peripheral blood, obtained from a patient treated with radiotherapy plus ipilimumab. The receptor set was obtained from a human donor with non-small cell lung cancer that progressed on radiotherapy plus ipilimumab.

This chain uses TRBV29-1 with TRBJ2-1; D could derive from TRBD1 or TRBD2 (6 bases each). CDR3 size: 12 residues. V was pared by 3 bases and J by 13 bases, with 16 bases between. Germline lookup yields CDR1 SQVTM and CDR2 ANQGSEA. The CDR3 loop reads CSVDATGGPQFF. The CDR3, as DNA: TGCAGCGTTGATGCGACAGGAGGGCCCCAGTTCTTC.

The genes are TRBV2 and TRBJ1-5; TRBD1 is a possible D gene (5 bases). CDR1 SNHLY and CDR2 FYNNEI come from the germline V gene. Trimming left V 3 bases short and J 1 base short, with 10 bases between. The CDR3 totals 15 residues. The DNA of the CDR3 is TGTGCCAGCAGTGAGGGGCGGACCAGCAATCAGCCCCAGCATTTT. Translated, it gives CASSEGRTSNQPQHF.

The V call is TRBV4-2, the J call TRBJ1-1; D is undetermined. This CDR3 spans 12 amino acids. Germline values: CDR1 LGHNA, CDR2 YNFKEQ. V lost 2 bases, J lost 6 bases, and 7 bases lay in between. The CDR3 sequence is CASSQQTAEAFF. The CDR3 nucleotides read TGTGCCAGCAGCCAACAGACGGCTGAAGCTTTCTTT.

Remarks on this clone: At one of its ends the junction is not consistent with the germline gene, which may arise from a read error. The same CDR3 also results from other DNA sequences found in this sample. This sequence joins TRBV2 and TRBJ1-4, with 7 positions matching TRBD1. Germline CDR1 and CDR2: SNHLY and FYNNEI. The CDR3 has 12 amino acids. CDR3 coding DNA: TGCGCCAGCAGGGGGTACGGTGAAAAACTGTTTTTT. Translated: CASRGYGEKLFF.

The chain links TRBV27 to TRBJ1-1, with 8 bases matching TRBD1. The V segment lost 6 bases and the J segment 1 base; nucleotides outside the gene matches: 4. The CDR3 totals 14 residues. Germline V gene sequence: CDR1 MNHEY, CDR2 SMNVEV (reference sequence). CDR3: CASRPGGTNTEAFF. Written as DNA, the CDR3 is TGTGCCAGCAGACCAGGGGGCACGAACACTGAAGCTTTCTTT.